This TCR beta chain emerged from a study of PD-1 and CTLA-4 blockade in melanoma. Germline V gene data show CDR1 as MNHEY and CDR2 as SVGAGI. The CDR3 sequence is 15 residues long. Trimming stripped 5 bases from V and 4 bases from J, with 18 bases between. TCRdb's table, derived via immunoSEQ multiplex PCR, lists solely in-frame clones and lacks some. The table records over 15,000 clones, around two thirds of them present only once. Sequencing was performed on CD8+ T cells from peripheral blood, taken from a patient given anti-PD-1 treatment. The chain combines TRBV6-5 with TRBJ2-7; no definite D call. The receptor was isolated from a human donor with melanoma. The CDR3 DNA is TGTGCCAGCAGTACCAAACGGCGTCAGAGTTACGAGCAGTACTTC. This translates into CASSTKRRQSYEQYF.